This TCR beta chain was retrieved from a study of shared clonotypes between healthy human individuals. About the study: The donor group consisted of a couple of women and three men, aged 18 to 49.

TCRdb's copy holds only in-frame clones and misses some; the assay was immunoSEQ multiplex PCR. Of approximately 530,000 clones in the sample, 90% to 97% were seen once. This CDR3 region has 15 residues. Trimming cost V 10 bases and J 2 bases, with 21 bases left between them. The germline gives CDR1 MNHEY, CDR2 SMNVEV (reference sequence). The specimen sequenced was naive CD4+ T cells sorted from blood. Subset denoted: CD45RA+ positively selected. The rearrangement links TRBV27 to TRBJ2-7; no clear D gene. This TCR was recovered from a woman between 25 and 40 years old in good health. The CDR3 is CATTKSGPEAYEQYF. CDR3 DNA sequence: TGTGCCACCACAAAAAGTGGACCCGAGGCCTACGAGCAGTACTTC.